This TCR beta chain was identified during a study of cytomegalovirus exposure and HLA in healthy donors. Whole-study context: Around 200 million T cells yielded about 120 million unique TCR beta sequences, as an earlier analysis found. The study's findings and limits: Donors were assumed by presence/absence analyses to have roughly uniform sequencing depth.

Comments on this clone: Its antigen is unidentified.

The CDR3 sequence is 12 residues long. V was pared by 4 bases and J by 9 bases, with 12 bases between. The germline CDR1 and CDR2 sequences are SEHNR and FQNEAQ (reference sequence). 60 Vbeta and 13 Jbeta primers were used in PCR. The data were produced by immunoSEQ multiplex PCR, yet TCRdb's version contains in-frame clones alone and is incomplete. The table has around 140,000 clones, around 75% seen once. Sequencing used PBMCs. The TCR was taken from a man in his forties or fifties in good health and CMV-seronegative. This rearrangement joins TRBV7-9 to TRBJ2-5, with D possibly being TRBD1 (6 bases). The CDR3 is CASSYLQGPQYF. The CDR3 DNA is TGTGCCAGCAGCTACCTACAGGGTCCCCAGTACTTC.